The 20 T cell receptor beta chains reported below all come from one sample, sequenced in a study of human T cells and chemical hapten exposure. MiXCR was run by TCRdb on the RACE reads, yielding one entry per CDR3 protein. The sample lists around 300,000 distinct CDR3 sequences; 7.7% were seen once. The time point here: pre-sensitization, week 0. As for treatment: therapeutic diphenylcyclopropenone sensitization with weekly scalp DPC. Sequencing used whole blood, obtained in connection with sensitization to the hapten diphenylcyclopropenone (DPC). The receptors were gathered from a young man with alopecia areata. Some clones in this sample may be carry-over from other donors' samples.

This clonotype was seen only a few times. The CDR3: CASSLVRGRAYEQYF. The CDR3 coding sequence is TGTGCCAGCAGCTTAGTAAGGGGTCGGGCCTACGAGCAGTACTTC. The chain combines TRBV7-9 with TRBJ2-7; D is possibly TRBD1 (5 bases). The CDR3 is 15 residues long. Trimming took 1 base from V and 2 from J, leaving 12 bases between them. Per germline, CDR1 SEHNR and CDR2 FQNEAQ (reference sequence).

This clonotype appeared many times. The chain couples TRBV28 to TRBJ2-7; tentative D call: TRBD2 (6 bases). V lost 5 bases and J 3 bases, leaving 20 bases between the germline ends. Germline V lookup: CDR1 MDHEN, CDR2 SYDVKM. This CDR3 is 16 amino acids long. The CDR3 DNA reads TGTGCCAGCAGTCCACCCCGGGACGGCGGGGTCTACGAGCAGTACTTC. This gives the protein CASSPPRDGGVYEQYF.

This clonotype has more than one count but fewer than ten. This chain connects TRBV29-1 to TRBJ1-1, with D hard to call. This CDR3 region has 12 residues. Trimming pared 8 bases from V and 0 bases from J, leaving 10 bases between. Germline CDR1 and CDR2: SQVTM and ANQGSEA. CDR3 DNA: TGCAGCTCCCGGCCCATGAACACTGAAGCTTTCTTT. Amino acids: CSSRPMNTEAFF.

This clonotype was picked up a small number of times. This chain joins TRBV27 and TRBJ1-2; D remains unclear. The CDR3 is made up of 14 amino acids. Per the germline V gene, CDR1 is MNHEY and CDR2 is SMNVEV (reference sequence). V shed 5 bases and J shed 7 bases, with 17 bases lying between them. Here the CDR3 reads CASSPAQPTSGYTF. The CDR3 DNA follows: TGTGCCAGCAGTCCGGCACAGCCTACTAGTGGCTACACCTTC.

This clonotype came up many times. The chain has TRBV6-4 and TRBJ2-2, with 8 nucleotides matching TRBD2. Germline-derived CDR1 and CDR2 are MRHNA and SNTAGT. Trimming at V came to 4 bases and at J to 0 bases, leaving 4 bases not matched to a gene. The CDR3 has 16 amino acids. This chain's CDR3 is CASSVGGLANTGELFF. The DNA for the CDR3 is TGTGCCAGCAGTGTGGGGGGACTAGCGAACACCGGGGAGCTGTTTTTT.

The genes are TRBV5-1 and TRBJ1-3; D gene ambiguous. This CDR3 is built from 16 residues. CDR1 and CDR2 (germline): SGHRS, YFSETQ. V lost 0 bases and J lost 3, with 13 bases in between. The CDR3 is CASSLDGSAGGNTIYF. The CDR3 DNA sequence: TGCGCCAGCAGCTTGGACGGCTCGGCAGGTGGAAACACCATATATTTT.

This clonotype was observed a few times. CDR3 in amino acids: CASSGGLYTGELFF. The CDR3, as DNA: TGCGCCAGCAGTGGCGGACTTTACACCGGGGAGCTGTTTTTT. This chain uses TRBV4-3 with TRBJ2-2; weak D call: TRBD2 (5 bases). The germline gives CDR1 LGHNA, CDR2 YSLEER. V was trimmed by 6 bases and J by 3 bases, leaving 11 bases between them. The CDR3 spans 14 residues.

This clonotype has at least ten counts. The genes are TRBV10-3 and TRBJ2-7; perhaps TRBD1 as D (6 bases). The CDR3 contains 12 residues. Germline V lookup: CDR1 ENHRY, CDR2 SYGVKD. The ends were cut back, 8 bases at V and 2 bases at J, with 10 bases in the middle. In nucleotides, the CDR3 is TGTGCCATCCGGGACACCGCCTACGAGCAGTACTTC. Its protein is CAIRDTAYEQYF.

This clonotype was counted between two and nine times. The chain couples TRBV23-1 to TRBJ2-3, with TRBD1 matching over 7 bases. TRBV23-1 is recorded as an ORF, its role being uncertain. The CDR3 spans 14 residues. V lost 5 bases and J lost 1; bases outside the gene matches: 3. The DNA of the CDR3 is TGCGCCAGCAGTTCGGGACAGTGCACAGATACGCAGTATTTT. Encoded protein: CASSSGQCTDTQYF.

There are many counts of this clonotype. This CDR3 reads CASSPTTGGETQYF. In nucleotides, the CDR3 is TGTGCCAGCAGCCCTACCACAGGGGGAGAGACCCAGTACTTC. The chain combines TRBV11-2 with TRBJ2-5, with 8 bases matching TRBD1. CDR1 and CDR2 from the germline V gene are SGHAT and FQNNGV. CDR3 length: 14 residues. Trimming removed 5 bases from V and 4 bases from J; junction bases left unmatched: 6.

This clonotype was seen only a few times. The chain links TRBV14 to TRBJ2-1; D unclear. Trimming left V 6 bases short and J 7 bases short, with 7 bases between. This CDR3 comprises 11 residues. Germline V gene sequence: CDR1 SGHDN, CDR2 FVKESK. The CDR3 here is CASRMRNEQFF. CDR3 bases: TGTGCCAGCAGGATGAGAAATGAGCAGTTCTTC.

The CDR3 loop reads CASSFGGGTTDTQYF. The CDR3 bases are TGTGCCAGCAGCTTTGGCGGGGGGACCACAGATACGCAGTATTTT. The V and J genes are TRBV7-9 and TRBJ2-3; 8 nucleotides agree with TRBD2. With 3 bases clipped from V and 2 bases from J, the junction kept 4 bases outside the gene matches. CDR3 length: 15 residues. Germline V gene lookup returns CDR1 SEHNR and CDR2 FQNEAQ (reference sequence).

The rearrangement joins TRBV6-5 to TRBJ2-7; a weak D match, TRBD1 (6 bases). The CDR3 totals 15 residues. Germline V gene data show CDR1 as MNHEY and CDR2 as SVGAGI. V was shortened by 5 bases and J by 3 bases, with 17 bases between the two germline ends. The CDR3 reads CASSDYREVRYEQYF. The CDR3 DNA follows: TGTGCCAGCAGTGACTACAGGGAAGTACGCTACGAGCAGTACTTC.

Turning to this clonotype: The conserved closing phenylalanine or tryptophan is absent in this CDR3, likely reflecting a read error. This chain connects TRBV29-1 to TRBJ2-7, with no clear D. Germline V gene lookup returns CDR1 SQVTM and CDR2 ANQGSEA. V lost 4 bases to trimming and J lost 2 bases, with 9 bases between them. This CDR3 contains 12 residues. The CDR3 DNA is TGCAGCGTTGTAACGGTAACCTACGAGCAGTACGCC. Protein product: CSVVTVTYEQYA.

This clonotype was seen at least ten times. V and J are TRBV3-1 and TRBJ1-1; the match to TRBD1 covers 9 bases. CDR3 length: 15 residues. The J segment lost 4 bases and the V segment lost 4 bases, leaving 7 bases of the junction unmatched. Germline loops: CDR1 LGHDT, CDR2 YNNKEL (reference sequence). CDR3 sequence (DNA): TGTGCCAGCAGCCTTAACAGGGGGCTTGTCACTGAAGCTTTCTTT. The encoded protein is CASSLNRGLVTEAFF.

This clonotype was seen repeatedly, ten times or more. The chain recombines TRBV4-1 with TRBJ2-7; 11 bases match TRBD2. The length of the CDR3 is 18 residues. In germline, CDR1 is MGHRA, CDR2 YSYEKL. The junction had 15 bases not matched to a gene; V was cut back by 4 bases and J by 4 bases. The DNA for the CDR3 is TGCGCCAGCAGCCGAACTAGCGGGGGAGTCGATTTTAGGTACGAGCAGTACTTC. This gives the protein CASSRTSGGVDFRYEQYF.

CDR3 region: CASSSPQGSKNIQYF. The CDR3 nucleotides are TGTGCCAGCAGCTCCCCCCAGGGCTCCAAAAACATTCAGTACTTC. The genes are TRBV11-2 and TRBJ2-4, with D tentatively TRBD1 (5 bases). The V end was cut by 4 bases, the J end by 2 bases, with 12 bases between. The CDR3 sequence is 15 residues long. The germline V gene encodes CDR1 SGHAT and CDR2 FQNNGV.

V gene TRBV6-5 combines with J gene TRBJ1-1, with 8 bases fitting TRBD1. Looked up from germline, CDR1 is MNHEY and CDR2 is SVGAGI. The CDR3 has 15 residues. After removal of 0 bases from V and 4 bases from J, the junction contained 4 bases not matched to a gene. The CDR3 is CASSYSMTGATEAFF. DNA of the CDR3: TGTGCCAGCAGTTACTCGATGACAGGGGCCACTGAAGCTTTCTTT.

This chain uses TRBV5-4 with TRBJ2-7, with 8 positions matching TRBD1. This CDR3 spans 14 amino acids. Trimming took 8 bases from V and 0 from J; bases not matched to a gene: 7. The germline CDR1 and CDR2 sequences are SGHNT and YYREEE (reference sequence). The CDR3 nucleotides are TGTGCCAGAGAACGGACAGGGACCTCCTACGAGCAGTACGTC. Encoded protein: CARERTGTSYEQYV.

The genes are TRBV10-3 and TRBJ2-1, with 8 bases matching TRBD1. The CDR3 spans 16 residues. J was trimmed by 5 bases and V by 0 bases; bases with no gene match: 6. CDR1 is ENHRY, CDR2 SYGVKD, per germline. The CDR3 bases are TGTGCCATCAGTGAGTCGTTCCGGACAGGGAACAATGAGCAGTTCTTC. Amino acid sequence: CAISESFRTGNNEQFF.